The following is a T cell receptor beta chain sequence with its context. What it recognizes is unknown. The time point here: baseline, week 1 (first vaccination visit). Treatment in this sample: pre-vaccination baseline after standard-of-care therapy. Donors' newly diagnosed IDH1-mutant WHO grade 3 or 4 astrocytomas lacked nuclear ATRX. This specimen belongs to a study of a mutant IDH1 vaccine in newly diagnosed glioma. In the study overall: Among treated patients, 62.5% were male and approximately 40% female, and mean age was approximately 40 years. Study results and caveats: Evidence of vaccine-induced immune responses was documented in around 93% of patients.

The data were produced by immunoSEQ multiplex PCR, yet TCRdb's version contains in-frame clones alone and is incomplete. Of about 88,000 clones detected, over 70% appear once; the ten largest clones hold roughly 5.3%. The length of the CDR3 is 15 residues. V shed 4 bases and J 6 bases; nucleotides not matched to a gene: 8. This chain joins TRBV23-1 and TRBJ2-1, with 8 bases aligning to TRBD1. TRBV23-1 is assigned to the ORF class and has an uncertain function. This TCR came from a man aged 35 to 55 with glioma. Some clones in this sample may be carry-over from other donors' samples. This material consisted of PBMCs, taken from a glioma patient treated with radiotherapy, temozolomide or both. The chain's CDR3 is CASSLLGQAVNEQFF. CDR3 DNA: TGCGCCAGCAGTCTCCTGGGACAGGCAGTCAATGAGCAGTTCTTC.